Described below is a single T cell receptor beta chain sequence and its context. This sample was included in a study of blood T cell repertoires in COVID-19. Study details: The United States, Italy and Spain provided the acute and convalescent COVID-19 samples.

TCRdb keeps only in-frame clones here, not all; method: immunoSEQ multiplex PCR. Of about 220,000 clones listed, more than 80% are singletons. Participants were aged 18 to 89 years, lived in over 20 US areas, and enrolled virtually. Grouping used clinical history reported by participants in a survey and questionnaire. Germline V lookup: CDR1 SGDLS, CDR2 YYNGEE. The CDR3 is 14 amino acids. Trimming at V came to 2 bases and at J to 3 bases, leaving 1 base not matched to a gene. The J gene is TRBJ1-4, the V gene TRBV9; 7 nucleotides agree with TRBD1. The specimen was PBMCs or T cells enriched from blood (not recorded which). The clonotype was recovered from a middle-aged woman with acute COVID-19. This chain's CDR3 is CASSVQGANEKLFF. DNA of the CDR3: TGTGCCAGCAGCGTGCAGGGGGCTAATGAAAAACTGTTTTTT.